The sequence of this TCR beta chain was determined in a study of blood T cell repertoires in COVID-19. Study details: Researchers got acute and convalescent COVID-19 samples from the United States, Italy and Spain. PBMCs, B-cell-depleted T cells, or T cells were the source of the cDNA or gDNA that made up the material.

Germline loops: CDR1 SGHDN, CDR2 FVKESK. There are 15 residues in the CDR3. V lost 0 bases and J 0 bases, leaving 3 bases between the germline ends. Participants were aged 18 to 89 years from approximately 25 US areas. Which cohort a participant joined came from the clinical history participants gave. Repertoires were generated with immunoSEQ multiplex PCR, while TCRdb's copy carries only in-frame clones and drops some. Of approximately 250,000 clones in the sample, about nine tenths were seen once. The specimen sequenced was PBMCs or T cells enriched from blood (not recorded which). This sequence was found in a woman younger than 45 with acute COVID-19. The chain recombines TRBV14 with TRBJ1-6; D unresolved. Written as DNA, the CDR3 is TGTGCCAGCAGCCAAGACCGCTCCTATAATTCACCCCTCCACTTT. This sequence encodes CASSQDRSYNSPLHF.